This T cell receptor (beta chain) is drawn from a study of T-cell reconstitution after alpha-beta-depleted transplantation in children. Whole-study findings and limits: Several hundred expanded graft clones reportedly supplied alpha-beta T cells about two months after transplant. The study traced high day-60 TCRbeta diversity in some patients to surviving recipient T cells and thymic progenitors. Fresh T-cell production supplied most of the T-cell counts and diversity seen one year after transplant.

Germline V CDR1 and CDR2: SQVTM, ANQGSEA. The length of the CDR3 is 12 residues. The V and J ends lost 1 base and 8 bases respectively, with 11 bases between them. Preparing the TCRbeta library involved the use of unique molecular identifiers. MiXCR, applied by TCRdb to the PCR reads, yields one record per CDR3 protein. Of about 150,000 distinct CDR3 sequences in the sample, approximately 12% are singletons; the top ten hold 13%. This clonotype has a count of ten or more. The target antigen is unknown. This TCR derives from a boy aged 2-15 years with acute myeloid leukemia, due to receive a stem cell transplant. The chain combines TRBV29-1 with TRBJ1-1; possible D gene TRBD1, 6 bases. The source was PBMCs, collected before TCRalphabeta/CD19-depleted stem cell transplant. The CDR3 sequence: CSVEVGQREAFF. The CDR3 region has the DNA TGCAGCGTTGAAGTCGGACAGCGAGAAGCTTTCTTT.